Below, 7 T cell receptor gamma chains from the same sample are listed, as sequenced in a study of gamma-delta T cells after stem cell transplantation. TCRdb reanalysed the RT-PCR reads with CATT. This sample has under 900 gamma-chain clones, with approximately 38% found just once. Sample: gamma-delta T cells. These receptors all come from a human donor. It is not recorded whose cells these are; they may come from a transplant donor.

This sequence joins TRGV9 and TRGJP. The J gene is not listed in TCRdb, so it was assigned here from a DNA match to germline. This CDR3 is built from 14 residues. The germline V gene has CDR1 GITISATS and CDR2 ISYDGTV (reference sequence). The ends lost 6 bases at V and 11 bases at J; junction bases unmatched: 7. CDR3 in DNA: TGTGCCTTGTGGACAAAAGTGGGCAAAAAAATCAAGGTATTT. It yields the protein CALWTKVGKKIKVF.

About this clone: Other DNA sequences in the sample encode the same CDR3. This chain connects TRGV2 to TRGJ1 or TRGJ2. In the absence of a J gene in TCRdb, the DNA was matched to germline to assign it here. The ends lost 1 base at V and 4 bases at J; junction bases unmatched: 4. This CDR3 is built from 13 residues. The germline V gene has CDR1 EGSNGY and CDR2 YDSYNSKV. CDR3 sequence reads: CATWDGRYYKKLF. Here the CDR3 DNA reads TGTGCCACCTGGGACGGCCGCTATTATAAGAAACTCTTT.

A word on this clone: A far larger clone is just one base off, so this is likely a read error. V and J are TRGV9 and TRGJP. Matching the DNA to germline supplied the J gene, which TCRdb does not give. The germline V gene encodes CDR1 GITISATS and CDR2 ISYDGTV (reference sequence). The CDR3 length is 16 residues. This CDR3 is CALWEVQELGEKIKVF. CDR3 sequence (DNA): TGTGCCTTGTGGGAGGTACAAGAGTTGGGCGAAAAAATCAAGGTATTT.

This clone occurred a few times. Given a much more abundant clone one base away, this may be a read error. This specimen includes other DNA sequences encoding the same CDR3. No call exists for the J gene, whereas the V gene is TRGV4. Germline CDR1 is EGSTGY and CDR2 is YDSYTSSV. CDR3 length: 12 residues. Written as DNA, the CDR3 is TGTGCCACCTGGGATGGGCGGTATAAGAAACTCTTC. Its protein is CATWDGRYKKLF.

Concerning this clone: This may be a read error: a much more frequent sequence differs by one nucleotide. This chain connects TRGV9 to TRGJP. Germline matching of the DNA provided the J gene here, since TCRdb leaves it blank. Germline V gene data show CDR1 as GITISATS and CDR2 as ISYDGTV (reference sequence). CDR3 size: 19 residues. J lost 7 bases, V lost 0 bases, and 12 bases had no gene match. The CDR3 nucleotides are TGTGCCTTGTGGGAGGTGCAAGACCGGGGGGAGTTGGGCAAAAAAATCAAGGTATTT. This sequence encodes CALWEVQDRGELGKKIKVF.

A note on this clone: A read error is the likely source, as a far larger clone sits one nucleotide away. The chain carries TRGV4 and TRGJ1 or TRGJ2. TCRdb supplies no J gene; here it was assigned by aligning the nucleotide sequence to germline. The CDR3 spans 13 residues. J lost 3 bases, V lost 1 base, and 3 bases had no gene match. Germline lookup yields CDR1 EGSTGY and CDR2 YDSYTSSV. CDR3 bases: TGTGCCACCTGGGATGGCTCTTATTATAAGAAACTCTTT. Translation: CATWDGSYYKKLF.

This clone is categorized as large. The sample carries other DNA sequences with the same CDR3. V is TRGV9 and J is TRGJP. TCRdb records no J gene; here it was assigned by comparing the DNA to germline. From germline, CDR1 is GITISATS and CDR2 ISYDGTV (reference sequence). V dropped 1 base and J dropped 7; count of bases not matched to a gene: 4. The CDR3 runs to 16 residues. CDR3 sequence: CALWEVHELGKKIKVF. CDR3 bases: TGTGCCTTGTGGGAGGTACACGAGTTGGGCAAAAAAATCAAGGTATTT.